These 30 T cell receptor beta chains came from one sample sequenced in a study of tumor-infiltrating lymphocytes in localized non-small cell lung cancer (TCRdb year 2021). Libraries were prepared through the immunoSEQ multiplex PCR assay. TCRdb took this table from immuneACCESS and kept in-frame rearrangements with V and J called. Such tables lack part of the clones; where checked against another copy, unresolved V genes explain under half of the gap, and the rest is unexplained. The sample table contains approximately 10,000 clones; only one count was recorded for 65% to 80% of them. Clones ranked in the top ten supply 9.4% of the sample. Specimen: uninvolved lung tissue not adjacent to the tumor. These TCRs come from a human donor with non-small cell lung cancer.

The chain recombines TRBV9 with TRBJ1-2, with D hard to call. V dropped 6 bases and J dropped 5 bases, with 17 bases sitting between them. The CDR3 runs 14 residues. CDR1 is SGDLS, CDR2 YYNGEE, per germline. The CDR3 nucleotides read TGTGCCAGCACCCCCTCGACGGGTGGGTATGGCTACACCTTC. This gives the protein CASTPSTGGYGYTF.

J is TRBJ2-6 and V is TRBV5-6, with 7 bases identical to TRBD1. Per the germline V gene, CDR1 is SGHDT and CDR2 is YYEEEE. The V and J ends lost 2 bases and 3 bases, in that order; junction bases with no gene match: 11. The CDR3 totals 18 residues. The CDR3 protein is CASSFSQGGLGGANVLTF. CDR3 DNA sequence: TGTGCCAGCAGCTTTAGTCAAGGGGGCTTAGGTGGGGCCAACGTCCTGACTTTC. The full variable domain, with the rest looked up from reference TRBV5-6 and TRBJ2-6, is DAGVTQSPTHLIKTRGQQVTLRCSPKSGHDTVSWYQQALGQGPQFIFQYYEEEERQRGNFPDRFSGHQFPNYSSELNVNALLLGDSALYLCASSFSQGGLGGANVLTFGAGSRLTVL.

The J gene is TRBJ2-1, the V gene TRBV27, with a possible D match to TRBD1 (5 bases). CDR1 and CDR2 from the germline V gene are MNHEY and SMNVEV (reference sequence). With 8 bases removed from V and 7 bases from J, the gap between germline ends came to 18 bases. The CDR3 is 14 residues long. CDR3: CASAQLGANNEQFF. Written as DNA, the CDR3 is TGTGCCAGCGCCCAACTTGGGGCCAATAATGAGCAGTTCTTC.

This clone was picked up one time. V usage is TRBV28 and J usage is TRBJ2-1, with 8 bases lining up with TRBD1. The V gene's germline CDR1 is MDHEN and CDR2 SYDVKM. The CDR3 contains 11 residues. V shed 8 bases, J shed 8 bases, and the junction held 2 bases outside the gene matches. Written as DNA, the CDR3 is TGTGCCAGCGGACAGGGTTATGAGCAGTTCTTC. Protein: CASGQGYEQFF. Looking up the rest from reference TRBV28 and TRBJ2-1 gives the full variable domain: DVKVTQSSRYLVKRTGEKVFLECVQDMDHENMFWYRQDPGLGLRLIYFSYDVKMKEKGDIPEGYSVSREKKERFSLILESASTNQTSMYLCASGQGYEQFFGPGTRLTVL.

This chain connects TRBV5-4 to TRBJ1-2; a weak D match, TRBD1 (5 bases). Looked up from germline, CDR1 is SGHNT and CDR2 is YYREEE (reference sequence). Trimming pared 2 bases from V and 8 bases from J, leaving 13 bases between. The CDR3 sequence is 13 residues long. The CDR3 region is CASSFLGVGGYTF. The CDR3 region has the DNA TGTGCCAGCAGCTTCCTGGGGGTGGGGGGCTACACCTTC. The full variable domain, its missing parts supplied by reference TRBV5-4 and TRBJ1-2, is ETGVTQSPTHLIKTRGQQVTLRCSSQSGHNTVSWYQQALGQGPQFIFQYYREEENGRGNFPPRFSGLQFPNYSSELNVNALELDDSALYLCASSFLGVGGYTFGSGTRLTVV.

The CDR3, as DNA: TGTGCCAGCAGCGCAGAATACAGTAGGGGCAATGAGCAGTTCTTC. This sequence encodes CASSAEYSRGNEQFF. The chain links TRBV9 to TRBJ2-1; possible D gene TRBD1, 5 bases. V was shortened by 3 bases and J by 6 bases, with 16 bases between the two germline ends. The CDR3 loop spans 15 amino acids. Germline V lookup: CDR1 SGDLS, CDR2 YYNGEE.

CDR3 amino acids: CASSSYGGKETQYF. Here the CDR3 DNA reads TGTGCCAGCAGCTCGTACGGGGGGAAAGAGACCCAGTACTTC. The chain couples TRBV7-6 to TRBJ2-5, with 7 positions matching TRBD2. This CDR3 has 14 amino acids. J gave up 3 bases and V 4 bases, and 5 bases lay outside the gene matches. Germline values: CDR1 SGHVS, CDR2 FNYEAQ.

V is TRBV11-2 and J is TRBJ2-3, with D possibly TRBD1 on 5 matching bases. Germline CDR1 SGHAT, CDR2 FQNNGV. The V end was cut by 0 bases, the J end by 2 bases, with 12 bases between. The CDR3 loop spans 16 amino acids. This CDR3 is CASSLDWGGYTDTQYF. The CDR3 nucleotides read TGTGCCAGCAGCTTAGATTGGGGCGGATACACAGATACGCAGTATTTT. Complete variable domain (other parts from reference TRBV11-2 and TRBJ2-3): EAGVAQSPRYKIIEKRQSVAFWCNPISGHATLYWYQQILGQGPKLLIQFQNNGVVDDSQLPKDRFSAERLKGVDSTLKIQPAKLEDSAVYLCASSLDWGGYTDTQYFGPGTRLTVL.

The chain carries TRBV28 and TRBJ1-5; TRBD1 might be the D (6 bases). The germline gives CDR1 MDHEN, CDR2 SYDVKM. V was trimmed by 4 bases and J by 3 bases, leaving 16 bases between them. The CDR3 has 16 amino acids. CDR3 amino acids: CASSSYRATYNQPQHF. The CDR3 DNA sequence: TGTGCCAGCAGTTCTTACAGGGCCACATACAATCAGCCCCAGCATTTT.

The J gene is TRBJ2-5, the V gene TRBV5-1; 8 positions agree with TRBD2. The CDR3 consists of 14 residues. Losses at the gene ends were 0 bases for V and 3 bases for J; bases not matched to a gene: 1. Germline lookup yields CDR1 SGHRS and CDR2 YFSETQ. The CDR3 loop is CASSLATSEETQYF. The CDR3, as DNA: TGCGCCAGCAGCTTGGCGACTAGCGAAGAGACCCAGTACTTC.

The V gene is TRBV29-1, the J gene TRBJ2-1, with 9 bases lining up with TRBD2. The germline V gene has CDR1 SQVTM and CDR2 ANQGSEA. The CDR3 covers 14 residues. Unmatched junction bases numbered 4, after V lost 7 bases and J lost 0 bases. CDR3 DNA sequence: TGCAGCGCCGTTAGCGGGAGCTCCTACAATGAGCAGTTCTTC. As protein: CSAVSGSSYNEQFF.

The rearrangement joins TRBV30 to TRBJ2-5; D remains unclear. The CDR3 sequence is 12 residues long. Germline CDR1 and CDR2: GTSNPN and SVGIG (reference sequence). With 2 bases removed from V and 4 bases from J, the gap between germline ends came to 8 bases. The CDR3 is CAWSTPGETQYF. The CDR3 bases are TGTGCCTGGAGTACCCCCGGAGAGACCCAGTACTTC. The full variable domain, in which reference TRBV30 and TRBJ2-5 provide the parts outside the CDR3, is SQTIHQWPATLVQPVGSPLSLECTVEGTSNPNLYWYRQAAGRGLQLLFYSVGIGQISSEVPQNLSASRPQDRQFILSSKKLLLSDSGFYLCAWSTPGETQYFGPGTRLLVL.

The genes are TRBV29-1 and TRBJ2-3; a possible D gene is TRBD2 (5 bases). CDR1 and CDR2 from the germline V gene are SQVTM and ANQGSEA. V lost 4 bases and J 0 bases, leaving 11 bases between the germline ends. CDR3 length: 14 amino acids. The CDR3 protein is CSVATAGSTDTQYF. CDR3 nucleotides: TGCAGCGTTGCGACCGCGGGCAGCACAGATACGCAGTATTTT.

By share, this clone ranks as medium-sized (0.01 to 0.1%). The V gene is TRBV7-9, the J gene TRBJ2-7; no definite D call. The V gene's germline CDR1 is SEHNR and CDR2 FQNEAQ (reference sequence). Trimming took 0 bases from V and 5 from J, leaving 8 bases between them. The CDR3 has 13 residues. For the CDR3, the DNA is TGTGCCAGCAGCTTAGCGAATGAGGACGAGCAGTACTTC. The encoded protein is CASSLANEDEQYF. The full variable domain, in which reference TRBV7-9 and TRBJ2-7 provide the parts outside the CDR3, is DTGVSQNPRHKITKRGQNVTFRCDPISEHNRLYWYRQTLGQGPEFLTYFQNEAQLEKSRLLSDRFSAERPKGSFSTLEIQRTEQGDSAMYLCASSLANEDEQYFGPGTRLTVT.

CDR3 residues: CASSQTTGNNQPQHF. Written as DNA, the CDR3 is TGCGCCAGCAGCCAGACCACAGGAAATAATCAGCCCCAGCATTTT. The chain uses TRBV4-1 and TRBJ1-5; TRBD1 might be the D (5 bases). Trimming left V 3 bases short and J 4 bases short, with 13 bases between. The CDR3 has 15 residues. Germline CDR1 reads MGHRA; CDR2 reads YSYEKL.

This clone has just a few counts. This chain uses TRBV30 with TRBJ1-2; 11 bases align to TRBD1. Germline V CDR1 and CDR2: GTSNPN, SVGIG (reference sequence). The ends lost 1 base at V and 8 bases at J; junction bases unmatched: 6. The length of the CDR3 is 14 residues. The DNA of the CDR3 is TGTGCCTGGAGTGGCGGACAGGGGGCGGAAGGCTACACCTTC. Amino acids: CAWSGGQGAEGYTF.

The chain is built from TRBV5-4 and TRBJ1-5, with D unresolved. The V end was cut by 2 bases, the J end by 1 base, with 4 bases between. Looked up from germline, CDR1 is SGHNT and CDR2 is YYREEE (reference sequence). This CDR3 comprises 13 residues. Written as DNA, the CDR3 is TGTGCCAGCAGCTTTAACAGCAATCAGCCCCAGCATTTT. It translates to CASSFNSNQPQHF.

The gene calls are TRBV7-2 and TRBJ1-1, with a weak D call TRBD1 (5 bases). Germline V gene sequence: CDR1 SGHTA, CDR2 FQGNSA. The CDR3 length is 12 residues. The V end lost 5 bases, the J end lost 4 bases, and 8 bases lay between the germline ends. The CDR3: CASSIGGTEAFF. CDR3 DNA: TGTGCCAGCAGCATCGGGGGCACTGAAGCTTTCTTT.

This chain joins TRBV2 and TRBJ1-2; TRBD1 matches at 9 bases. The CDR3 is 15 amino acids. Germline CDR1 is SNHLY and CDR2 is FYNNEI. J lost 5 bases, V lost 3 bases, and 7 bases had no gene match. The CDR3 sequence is CASSDGPDRGYGYTF. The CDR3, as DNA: TGTGCCAGCAGTGATGGCCCGGACAGGGGTTATGGCTACACCTTC.

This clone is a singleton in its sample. In nucleotides, the CDR3 is TGCGCCAGCAGCCCCTACGGGGGCGCCTACGAGCAGTACTTC. It encodes CASSPYGGAYEQYF. The rearrangement joins TRBV4-3 to TRBJ2-7; D tentatively fits TRBD1 or TRBD2 (6 bases each). The CDR3 spans 14 residues. The V gene lost 4 bases and the J gene lost 2 bases, with 12 bases spanning the gap. The germline CDR1 and CDR2 sequences are LGHNA and YSLEER.

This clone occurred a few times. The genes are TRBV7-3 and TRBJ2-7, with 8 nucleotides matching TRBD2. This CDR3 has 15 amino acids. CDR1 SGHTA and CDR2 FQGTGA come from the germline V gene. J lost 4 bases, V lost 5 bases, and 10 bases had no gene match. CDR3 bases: TGTGCCAGCAGCCGGACCGGGACTAGATCTTACGAGCAGTACTTC. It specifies CASSRTGTRSYEQYF.

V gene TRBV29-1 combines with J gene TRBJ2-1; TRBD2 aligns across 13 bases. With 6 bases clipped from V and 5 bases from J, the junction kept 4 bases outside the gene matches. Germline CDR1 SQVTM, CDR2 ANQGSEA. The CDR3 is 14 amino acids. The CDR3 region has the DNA TGCAGCGTCGTAGGGACTAGCGGGAACAATGAGCAGTTCTTC. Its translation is CSVVGTSGNNEQFF.

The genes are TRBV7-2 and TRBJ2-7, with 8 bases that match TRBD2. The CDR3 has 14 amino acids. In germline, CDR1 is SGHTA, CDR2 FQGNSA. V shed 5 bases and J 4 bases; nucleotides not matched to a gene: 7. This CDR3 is CASSISGEDYEQYF. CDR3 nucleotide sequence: TGTGCCAGCAGCATTAGCGGGGAAGATTACGAGCAGTACTTC. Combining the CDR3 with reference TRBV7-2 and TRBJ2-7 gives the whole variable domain GAGVSQSPSNKVTEKGKDVELRCDPISGHTALYWYRQSLGQGLEFLIYFQGNSAPDKSGLPSDRFSAERTGGSVSTLTIQRTQQEDSAVYLCASSISGEDYEQYFGPGTRLTVT.

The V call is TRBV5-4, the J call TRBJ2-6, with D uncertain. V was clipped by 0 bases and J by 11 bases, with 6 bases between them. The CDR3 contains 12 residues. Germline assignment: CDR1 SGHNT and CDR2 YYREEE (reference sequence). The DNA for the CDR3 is TGTGCCAGCAGCTTGGACCTCCACGTCCTGACTTTC. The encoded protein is CASSLDLHVLTF. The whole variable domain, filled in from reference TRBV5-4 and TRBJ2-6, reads ETGVTQSPTHLIKTRGQQVTLRCSSQSGHNTVSWYQQALGQGPQFIFQYYREEENGRGNFPPRFSGLQFPNYSSELNVNALELDDSALYLCASSLDLHVLTFGAGSRLTVL.

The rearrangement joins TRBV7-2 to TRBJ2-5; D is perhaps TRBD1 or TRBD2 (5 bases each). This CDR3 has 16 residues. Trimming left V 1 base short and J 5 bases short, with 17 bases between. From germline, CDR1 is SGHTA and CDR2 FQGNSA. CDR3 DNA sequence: TGTGCCAGCAGCTTAGGGGGGACGGGGAGAAGGGAGACCCAGTACTTC. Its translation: CASSLGGTGRRETQYF. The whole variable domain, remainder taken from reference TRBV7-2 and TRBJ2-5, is GAGVSQSPSNKVTEKGKDVELRCDPISGHTALYWYRQSLGQGLEFLIYFQGNSAPDKSGLPSDRFSAERTGGSVSTLTIQRTQQEDSAVYLCASSLGGTGRRETQYFGPGTRLLVL.

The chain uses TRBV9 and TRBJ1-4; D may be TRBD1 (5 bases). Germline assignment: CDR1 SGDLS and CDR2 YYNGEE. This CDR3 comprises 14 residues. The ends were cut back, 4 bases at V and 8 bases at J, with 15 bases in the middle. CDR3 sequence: CASSPGSLGEKLFF. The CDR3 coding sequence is TGTGCCAGCAGCCCAGGGTCCTTGGGGGAAAAACTGTTTTTT.

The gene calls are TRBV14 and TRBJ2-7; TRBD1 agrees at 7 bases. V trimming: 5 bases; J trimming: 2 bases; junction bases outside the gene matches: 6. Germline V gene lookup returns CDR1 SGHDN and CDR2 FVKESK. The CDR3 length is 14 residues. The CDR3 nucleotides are TGTGCCAGCAGCGGCCGGGACAGTCCCTACGAGCAGTACTTC. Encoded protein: CASSGRDSPYEQYF.

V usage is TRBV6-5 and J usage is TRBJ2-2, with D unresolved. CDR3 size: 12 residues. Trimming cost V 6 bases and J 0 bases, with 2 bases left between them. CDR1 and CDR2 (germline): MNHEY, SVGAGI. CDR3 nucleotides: TGTGCCAGCAGCGCGAACACCGGGGAGCTGTTTTTT. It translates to CASSANTGELFF.

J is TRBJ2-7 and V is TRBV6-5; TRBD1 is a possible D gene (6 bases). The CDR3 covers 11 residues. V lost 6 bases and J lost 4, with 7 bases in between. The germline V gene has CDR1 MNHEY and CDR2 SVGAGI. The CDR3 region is CASSRGYEQYF. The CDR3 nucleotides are TGTGCCAGCAGCAGGGGTTACGAGCAGTACTTC.

The CDR3 region has the DNA TGTGCCTGGAGTATAGGGGACGAGCAGTACTTC. Translation: CAWSIGDEQYF. This rearrangement joins TRBV30 to TRBJ2-7; possibly TRBD1 for D (5 bases). The CDR3 totals 11 residues. Germline lookup yields CDR1 GTSNPN and CDR2 SVGIG (reference sequence). The V and J ends lost 2 bases and 5 bases respectively, with 7 bases between them. Based on the CDR3 plus reference TRBV30 and TRBJ2-7, the full variable domain is SQTIHQWPATLVQPVGSPLSLECTVEGTSNPNLYWYRQAAGRGLQLLFYSVGIGQISSEVPQNLSASRPQDRQFILSSKKLLLSDSGFYLCAWSIGDEQYFGPGTRLTVT.